This TCR beta chain was found in a study of graft-versus-host responses after intestinal transplantation. Study-wide background: Among the recipients, transplants were multivisceral, liver-intestinal, or isolated intestinal.

This clone was seen only a few times. Measured with immunoSEQ multiplex PCR; TCRdb has only the in-frame clones, and not every one. The repertoire consists of 95,000 to 100,000 clones, with roughly 82% occurring once and the leading ten covering roughly 1.4%. This clonotype was sampled from a human patient who received an intestinal transplant, so some T cells may come from the graft donor. The material was PBMCs, obtained 255 days after intestinal transplant.

Here the CDR3 reads CASSLEFGSPRETQYF. In nucleotides, the CDR3 is TGTGCCAGCAGTTTAGAGTTCGGCTCCCCGAGGGAGACCCAGTACTTC. The chain recombines TRBV28 with TRBJ2-5; D ambiguous. This CDR3 is 16 amino acids long. From germline, CDR1 is MDHEN and CDR2 SYDVKM. V lost 2 bases and J lost 5, with 18 bases in between.